What follows are 10 T cell receptor beta chains derived from one specimen sequenced in a study of response to subunit inactivated influenza vaccine. TCRdb ran MiXCR on the RT-PCR reads and lists one entry per CDR3 protein. Here the sample spans 550,000 to 650,000 distinct CDR3 sequences, around 11% being singletons. The input for sequencing was PBMCs from blood, taken on the day of vaccination. Receptor source: a man in his fifties who received an inactivated influenza vaccine.

This clonotype was observed many times. The rearrangement uses TRBV4-1 and TRBJ2-1, with D hard to call. Germline loops: CDR1 MGHRA, CDR2 YSYEKL. Between the trimmed V and J ends, which lost 1 base and 5 bases, there was a span of 9 bases. This CDR3 region has 14 residues. CDR3 nucleotides: TGCGCCAGCAGCCAAGGCGTGTGGAACAATGAGCAGTTCTTC. This encodes CASSQGVWNNEQFF.

The chain links TRBV27 to TRBJ2-1, with TRBD2 as a possible D gene (6 bases). The CDR3 runs 13 residues. CDR1 is MNHEY, CDR2 SMNVEV, per germline (reference sequence). Trimming shortened V by 7 bases and J by 12 bases, and 19 bases separated the two germline ends. CDR3 sequence: CASNFRDSDRQFF. The CDR3 DNA reads as TGTGCCAGCAACTTCCGGGACTCAGATCGGCAGTTCTTC.

This clonotype turned up a few times. The chain has TRBV15 and TRBJ2-3, with D unresolved. Germline CDR1 is LNHNV and CDR2 is YYDKDF (reference sequence). CDR3 length: 17 amino acids. V lost 4 bases and J lost 4, with 21 bases in between. CDR3 in DNA: TGTGCCACCAGCAAAGACGTGGGATCCGTCGTCGCAGATACGCAGTATTTT. It translates to CATSKDVGSVVADTQYF.

This chain links TRBV12-3 or TRBV12-4 with TRBJ1-5, with D unclear. This CDR3 is built from 13 residues. The V and J ends lost 5 bases and 4 bases respectively, with 9 bases between them. Written as DNA, the CDR3 is TGTGCCAGCAGTGTAGAGAGAAATCAGCCCCAGCATTTT. Protein product: CASSVERNQPQHF.

The chain links TRBV20-1 to TRBJ2-1, with 9 bases matching TRBD2. This CDR3 region has 15 residues. The J segment lost 3 bases and the V segment lost 7 bases, leaving 10 bases of the junction unmatched. CDR1 and CDR2 (germline): DFQATT, SNEGSKA (reference sequence). The CDR3 DNA reads TGCAGTGAAAAGAGGATAGCGGGAGACTACAATGAGCAGTTCTTC. Its protein product is CSEKRIAGDYNEQFF.

This clonotype was recorded once. The chain combines TRBV10-3 with TRBJ2-3; D is ambiguous. V shed 6 bases and J shed 0 bases, with 7 bases lying between them. CDR3 length equals 13 residues. CDR1 and CDR2 (germline): ENHRY, SYGVKD. CDR3 amino acids: CAIRYTSTDTQYF. CDR3 sequence (DNA): TGTGCCATCAGATATACTAGCACAGATACGCAGTATTTT.

V and J are TRBV13 and TRBJ2-3; D could derive from TRBD1 or TRBD2 (5 bases each). CDR1 is PRHDT, CDR2 FYEKMQ, per germline (reference sequence). The CDR3 sequence is 16 residues long. The germline V and J ends were trimmed by 0 bases and 4 bases, with 14 bases remaining between them. The CDR3 DNA follows: TGTGCCAGCAGCTTAGGCCGGGGCTGGGACCCAGATACGCAGTATTTT. It is translated as CASSLGRGWDPDTQYF.

This clonotype was found a few times. J is TRBJ1-5 and V is TRBV18; D is undetermined. Germline V CDR1 and CDR2: KGHSH, LQKENI. This CDR3 comprises 13 residues. Trimming cost V 5 bases and J 10 bases, with 15 bases left between them. The CDR3 bases are TGTGCCAGCTCATCTCTAAGGATGGAACCCCAGCATTTT. Translation: CASSSLRMEPQHF. Full variable domain (outside the CDR3, taken from reference TRBV18 and TRBJ1-5): NAGVMQNPRHLVRRRGQEARLRCSPMKGHSHVYWYRQLPEEGLKFMVYLQKENIIDESGMPKERFSAEFPKEGPSILRIQQVVRGDSAAYFCASSSLRMEPQHFGDGTRLSIL.

This clonotype has a handful of counts. This rearrangement joins TRBV4-2 to TRBJ2-7; D could derive from TRBD1 or TRBD2 (5 bases each). Germline V gene data show CDR1 as LGHNA and CDR2 as YNFKEQ. This CDR3 comprises 17 residues. Trimming took 4 bases from V and 2 from J, leaving 21 bases between them. The CDR3 nucleotides are TGTGCCAGCAGCCGGACTTGGGACCTCCAAACCCCCTACGAGCAGTACTTC. Its translation: CASSRTWDLQTPYEQYF.

The chain couples TRBV20-1 to TRBJ1-3, with D possibly being TRBD1 (5 bases). The CDR3 sequence is 16 residues long. V lost 1 base, J lost 0 bases, and 13 bases lay in between. From germline, CDR1 is DFQATT and CDR2 SNEGSKA (reference sequence). This chain's CDR3 is CSARVPGLRSGNTIYF. The CDR3, as DNA: TGCAGTGCTAGAGTTCCGGGACTGCGCTCTGGAAACACCATATATTTT.